These T cell receptor beta chains were read from a single sample in a study of T cell responses to AZD1222 COVID-19 vaccine. This table comes from immunoSEQ multiplex PCR, and its TCRdb copy is limited to in-frame clones, with some not included. The sample contains around 130,000 clones, over 75% of which appear only once. The material was peripheral blood, obtained 28 days after the second dose of the MenACWY control vaccine. The receptor source for this set is an adult who received the MenACWY meningococcal vaccine as a control. The CDR3 runs from the conserved cysteine through the conserved F or W.

j_call v_call cdr3_aa
TRBJ1-2 TRBV5-1 CASSFPTGGEHGYTF
TRBJ2-3 TRBV3-1/TRBV3-2 CASSQVSAGADTQYF
TRBJ2-3 TRBV10-3 CAISESTDTQYF
TRBJ2-5 TRBV7-6 CASSLAGTGGETQYF
TRBJ2-3 TRBV18 CASSGSTDTQYF
TRBJ2-5 TRBV4-1 CASSQPSQGERETQYF
TRBJ2-2 TRBV4-1 CASSQEGGRAVTGELFF
TRBJ2-3 TRBV15 CATSPIGQTTDTQYF
TRBJ2-3 TRBV7-9 CASSSDRPSTDTQYF
TRBJ2-7 TRBV28 CASSLEVYEQYF
TRBJ2-3 TRBV27 CASSSPPGLATSTDTQYF
TRBJ2-5 TRBV3-1/TRBV3-2 CASSQPGPGAKFGETQYF
TRBJ2-7 TRBV3-1/TRBV3-2 CASSQDGSYEQYF
TRBJ2-2 TRBV5-1 CASSFGTLNTGELFF
TRBJ2-2 TRBV29-1 CSVASGGNTGELFF
TRBJ2-4 TRBV18 CASSPITSDIQYF
TRBJ2-1 TRBV9 CASSLQPSGRINLGNEQFF
TRBJ1-5 TRBV15 CATSRWSGVGNQPQHF
TRBJ2-7 TRBV5-1 CASSLLQVSYEQYF
TRBJ1-5 TRBV7-9 CASSLEASQPQHF
TRBJ2-7 TRBV11-2 CASSLDGRSYEQYF
TRBJ1-2 TRBV28 CASSLSGRGYGYTF
TRBJ1-5 TRBV28 CASSAGTRWHF
TRBJ2-3 TRBV7-2 CASSYWREFPDTQYF
TRBJ2-1 TRBV7-9 CASRYRDRAYNEQFF
TRBJ1-1 TRBV12-3/TRBV12-4 CASSITNTEAFF
TRBJ2-3 TRBV9 CASSVTTDTQYF
TRBJ2-5 TRBV28 CASSRRTGQETQYF
TRBJ1-2 TRBV29-1 CSVAPVANYGYTF
TRBJ1-1 TRBV2 CASMVFRTGETEAFF
TRBJ2-5 TRBV3-1/TRBV3-2 CASSHTGEETQYF
TRBJ2-3 TRBV28 CASSSQVAGRDTQYF
TRBJ1-5 TRBV3-1/TRBV3-2 CASSPGTADNQPQHF
TRBJ2-3 TRBV3-1/TRBV3-2 CASSQYLASGGARTDTQYF
TRBJ2-5 TRBV30 CAWRGMQETQYF
TRBJ2-3 TRBV27 CASRLAAGGTDTQYF
TRBJ2-4 TRBV19 CASSISTGLLNIQYF
TRBJ1-1 TRBV25-1 CASSWTGGTTEAFF
TRBJ2-1 TRBV27 CASIRSVPGMGNEQFF
TRBJ2-6 TRBV5-4 CASSLGENTAFSGANVLTF
TRBJ2-1 TRBV9 CASSVSGSYNEQFF
TRBJ2-2 TRBV27 CASRGTSGNTGELFF
TRBJ2-5 TRBV11-2 CASSLVGETQYF
TRBJ2-5 TRBV3-1/TRBV3-2 CASSPGGGETQYF
TRBJ2-4 TRBV2 CASSVGRSIQYF
TRBJ1-5 TRBV28 CASSPAVPNQPQHF